One sample yielded the 31 T cell receptor beta chains listed below, sequenced in a study of cytomegalovirus exposure and HLA in healthy donors. The PCR contained 60 Vbeta and 13 Jbeta primers. The assay was immunoSEQ multiplex PCR, and TCRdb's table has in-frame clones only and misses some. The profile shows 160,000 or so clones, around 88% of them singletons. The specimen sequenced was PBMCs. All receptors come from a woman aged 30 to 39 in good health and CMV-seronegative.

A single count supports this clone. The same CDR3 is also encoded by other DNA sequences in this sample. V and J are TRBV2 and TRBJ1-3, with D possibly matching TRBD1 (6 bases). CDR3 length: 14 residues. Germline loops: CDR1 SNHLY, CDR2 FYNNEI. V lost 5 bases and J lost 2, with 10 bases in between. The chain's CDR3 is CASSLGGPGNTIYF. The CDR3 DNA reads TGTGCCAGCAGTCTCGGGGGGCCTGGAAACACCATATATTTT.

On this clone itself: Its ends do not fully match the called genes, so a read error is possible. The gene calls are TRBV7-3 and TRBJ2-1, with 8 bases identical to TRBD2. The CDR3 loop spans 14 amino acids. The germline gives CDR1 SGHTA, CDR2 FQGTGA. Here the CDR3 DNA reads TGTGCCAGCGGCTTAGCGGGAACCTACAATGAGCAGTTCTTC. Translated, it gives CASGLAGTYNEQFF.

This chain connects TRBV20-1 to TRBJ1-2, with D perhaps matching TRBD1 (5 bases). Between the trimmed V and J ends, which lost 4 bases and 8 bases, there was a span of 11 bases. The CDR3 sequence is 11 residues long. CDR1 and CDR2 (germline): DFQATT, SNEGSKA (reference sequence). The CDR3 loop is CSATQGLGYTF. For the CDR3, the DNA is TGCAGTGCTACGCAGGGCCTAGGCTACACCTTC.

The V gene is TRBV6-5, the J gene TRBJ2-3; 8 bases align to TRBD2. The V and J ends lost 6 bases and 5 bases, in that order; junction bases with no gene match: 4. Germline V gene data show CDR1 as MNHEY and CDR2 as SVGAGI. The CDR3 spans 13 residues. CDR3 bases: TGTGCCAGCAGCCCCCGGGAGGGAGATACGCAGTATTTT. Translated, it gives CASSPREGDTQYF.

The chain employs TRBV25-1 and TRBJ2-1; the match to TRBD1 covers 11 bases. Germline loops: CDR1 MGHDK, CDR2 SYGVNS. The CDR3 is 17 residues long. With V trimmed by 3 bases and J by 6 bases, 10 bases remained unmatched. Written as DNA, the CDR3 is TGTGCCAGCAGTGATCCTCCCGGGACAGGGGGGACCAATGAGCAGTTCTTC. Its protein is CASSDPPGTGGTNEQFF.

The sample holds a few counts of this clone. CDR3 nucleotides: TGCGCCAGATGCTCGGGACAGGTGCCCGGGGTGGATTACGAGCAGTACTTC. Translated: CARCSGQVPGVDYEQYF. The rearrangement uses TRBV5-1 and TRBJ2-7; the match to TRBD1 covers 8 bases. The CDR3 is made up of 17 amino acids. The germline CDR1 and CDR2 sequences are SGHRS and YFSETQ. Losses at the gene ends were 8 bases for V and 4 bases for J; bases not matched to a gene: 20. Full variable domain (outside the CDR3, taken from reference TRBV5-1 and TRBJ2-7): KAGVTQTPRYLIKTRGQQVTLSCSPISGHRSVSWYQQTPGQGLQFLFEYFSETQRNKGNFPGRFSGRQFSNSRSEMNVSTLELGDSALYLCARCSGQVPGVDYEQYFGPGTRLTVT.

This rearrangement joins TRBV7-9 to TRBJ2-1; 8 bases fit TRBD2. The CDR3 has 17 amino acids. The germline V gene encodes CDR1 SEHNR and CDR2 FQNEAQ (reference sequence). Trimming removed 0 bases from V and 5 bases from J; junction bases left unmatched: 9. The CDR3 sequence is CASSLALGRAQDNEQFF. The CDR3 nucleotides read TGTGCCAGCAGCTTAGCGCTCGGGAGGGCCCAAGACAATGAGCAGTTCTTC.

The count of this clone is one. The V and J genes are TRBV4-2 and TRBJ2-7, with 8 bases aligning to TRBD2. The CDR3 has 15 residues. Germline V gene lookup returns CDR1 LGHNA and CDR2 YNFKEQ. With V trimmed by 2 bases and J by 2 bases, 5 bases remained unmatched. The CDR3 sequence: CASSQRSGDPYEQYF. CDR3 sequence (DNA): TGTGCCAGCAGCCAACGTAGCGGGGACCCCTACGAGCAGTACTTC.

For the CDR3, the DNA is TGTGCCAGCAGTCAAGGACAGGGGGGGACAGATACGCAGTATTTT. Amino acid sequence: CASSQGQGGTDTQYF. The chain recombines TRBV6-6 with TRBJ2-3; 10 positions match TRBD1. The germline V gene has CDR1 MNHNY and CDR2 SVGAGI (reference sequence). After removal of 5 bases from V and 3 bases from J, the junction contained 5 bases not matched to a gene. The CDR3 contains 15 residues.

The chain is built from TRBV11-2 and TRBJ2-3; 7 nucleotides agree with TRBD2. This CDR3 has 15 amino acids. Germline V lookup: CDR1 SGHAT, CDR2 FQNNGV. V was clipped by 5 bases and J by 5 bases; unmatched bases: 10. The DNA of the CDR3 is TGTGCCAGCAGCGGGACCGGGAGGCTAGTAGATACGCAGTATTTT. Translating gives CASSGTGRLVDTQYF.

The chain joins TRBV4-1 to TRBJ2-7; TRBD2 might be the D (6 bases). The CDR3 spans 13 residues. Germline V gene lookup returns CDR1 MGHRA and CDR2 YSYEKL. The ends were cut back, 4 bases at V and 5 bases at J, with 12 bases in the middle. This CDR3 reads CASSRGGSDEQYF. DNA of the CDR3: TGCGCCAGCAGCCGGGGAGGATCCGACGAGCAGTACTTC.

The V call is TRBV7-9, the J call TRBJ2-1; D is possibly TRBD2 (6 bases). CDR1 is SEHNR, CDR2 FQNEAQ, per germline (reference sequence). V was pared by 4 bases and J by 8 bases, with 24 bases between. This CDR3 contains 17 residues. The CDR3 bases are TGTGCCAGCAGCTCCCCCCTACGGGAGCGATATACGGATGAGCAGTTCTTC. As protein: CASSSPLRERYTDEQFF. Together with reference TRBV7-9 and TRBJ2-1, the CDR3 gives the full variable domain: DTGVSQNPRHKITKRGQNVTFRCDPISEHNRLYWYRQTLGQGPEFLTYFQNEAQLEKSRLLSDRFSAERPKGSFSTLEIQRTEQGDSAMYLCASSSPLRERYTDEQFFGPGTRLTVL.

V usage is TRBV9 and J usage is TRBJ1-4, with TRBD1 identical over 10 bases. The CDR3 is 17 amino acids. J gave up 2 bases and V 4 bases, and 8 bases lay outside the gene matches. In germline, CDR1 is SGDLS, CDR2 YYNGEE. CDR3 DNA: TGTGCCAGCAGCTCCCGGGACAGGGGTATCACTAATGAAAAACTGTTTTTT. Its protein product is CASSSRDRGITNEKLFF.

The chain carries TRBV9 and TRBJ1-1, with a possible D match to TRBD1 (6 bases). V was cut by 0 bases and J by 7 bases, with 19 bases left in between. In germline, CDR1 is SGDLS, CDR2 YYNGEE. This CDR3 has 16 residues. The CDR3 DNA reads TGTGCCAGCAGCGTAGACCCCATTCCAGGGGAGGGTGAAGCTTTCTTT. It yields the protein CASSVDPIPGEGEAFF.

This chain links TRBV29-1 with TRBJ1-5; maybe TRBD1 (6 bases). V was pared by 6 bases and J by 2 bases, with 8 bases between. Germline V gene lookup returns CDR1 SQVTM and CDR2 ANQGSEA. The CDR3 runs 12 residues. The CDR3 nucleotides are TGCAGCGTGTCAGGGGGCAATCAGCCCCAGCATTTT. It encodes CSVSGGNQPQHF.

The chain combines TRBV13 with TRBJ2-7, with D uncertain. The CDR3 has 12 amino acids. Trimming took off 0 bases at V and 6 bases at J, with 6 bases between the two ends. Germline V gene sequence: CDR1 PRHDT, CDR2 FYEKMQ (reference sequence). As DNA, the CDR3 is TGTGCCAGCAGCTTAGGCCTTCCCGAGCAGTACTTC. It specifies CASSLGLPEQYF.

V usage is TRBV9 and J usage is TRBJ2-7, with D possibly TRBD2 on 6 matching bases. CDR3 length: 15 amino acids. CDR1 is SGDLS, CDR2 YYNGEE, per germline. Trimming shortened V by 3 bases and J by 1 base, and 14 bases separated the two germline ends. This CDR3 is CASSEAGSGSYEQYF. The CDR3, as DNA: TGTGCCAGCAGCGAGGCGGGATCAGGTTCCTACGAGCAGTACTTC.

V usage is TRBV28 and J usage is TRBJ2-7; the D is unclear. Trimming removed 7 bases from V and 2 bases from J, with 9 bases in between. The germline CDR1 and CDR2 sequences are MDHEN and SYDVKM. The CDR3 length is 12 residues. CDR3 DNA: TGTGCCAGCACTAAAACCCCCTACGAGCAGTACTTC. Translated: CASTKTPYEQYF.

This chain's CDR3 is CASSPGLGRYEQYF. The CDR3 nucleotides are TGTGCCAGCAGCCCAGGACTAGGACGGTACGAGCAGTACTTC. V usage is TRBV5-4 and J usage is TRBJ2-7, with 7 bases fitting TRBD2. The CDR3 has 14 amino acids. With 4 bases clipped from V and 4 bases from J, the junction kept 8 bases outside the gene matches. The germline V gene has CDR1 SGHNT and CDR2 YYREEE (reference sequence).

The rearrangement uses TRBV11-2 and TRBJ1-5; no firm D call. This CDR3 has 14 residues. Germline loops: CDR1 SGHAT, CDR2 FQNNGV. V lost 5 bases, J lost 5 bases, and 13 bases lay in between. CDR3 nucleotide sequence: TGTGCCAGCAGCCTGGCCCCAATGTATCAGCCCCAGCATTTT. Translated: CASSLAPMYQPQHF.

The V call is TRBV6-6, the J call TRBJ2-3; 9 nucleotides agree with TRBD2. This CDR3 region has 16 residues. Germline V CDR1 and CDR2: MNHNY, SVGAGI (reference sequence). The J segment lost 2 bases and the V segment lost 4 bases, leaving 7 bases of the junction unmatched. The CDR3 bases are TGTGCCAGCAGTTCCCCAGCGGGGGGATCCACAGATACGCAGTATTTT. Its protein product is CASSSPAGGSTDTQYF.

The V call is TRBV14, the J call TRBJ2-6; tentatively, D is TRBD2 (7 bases). Germline V gene lookup returns CDR1 SGHDN and CDR2 FVKESK. The CDR3 runs to 16 residues. Trimming cost V 4 bases and J 0 bases, with 10 bases left between them. The chain's CDR3 is CASSRGGRSGANVLTF. The DNA of the CDR3 is TGTGCCAGCAGCCGGGGGGGGCGCTCTGGGGCCAACGTCCTGACTTTC.

This clone has just one count. The chain recombines TRBV10-2 with TRBJ1-5; possible D gene TRBD1, 5 bases. This CDR3 comprises 14 residues. The germline gives CDR1 WSHSY, CDR2 SAAADI. V lost 11 bases and J 1 base, leaving 15 bases between the germline ends. The CDR3 loop is CAVWGGESNQPQHF. The CDR3 DNA is TGCGCCGTCTGGGGGGGGGAAAGCAATCAGCCCCAGCATTTT.

The V and J genes are TRBV4-1 and TRBJ2-7; 10 bases line up with TRBD1. V lost 5 bases and J lost 4; bases outside the gene matches: 8. CDR3 length equals 15 residues. Germline V gene data show CDR1 as MGHRA and CDR2 as YSYEKL. This chain's CDR3 is CASSERGTGEYEQYF. Written as DNA, the CDR3 is TGCGCCAGCAGCGAGAGAGGGACAGGGGAGTACGAGCAGTACTTC.

This clone was detected only once. The chain employs TRBV5-3 and TRBJ2-7; possible D gene TRBD2, 6 bases. TRBV5-3 has ORF status, its function being uncertain. Between the trimmed V and J ends, which lost 5 bases and 1 base, there was a span of 10 bases. The CDR3 is 13 residues long. The chain's CDR3 is CARRGGASYEQYF. The CDR3 region has the DNA TGTGCCAGAAGAGGCGGGGCATCCTACGAGCAGTACTTC.

V is TRBV28 and J is TRBJ2-2, with 7 positions matching TRBD2. The V and J ends lost 2 bases and 1 base, in that order; junction bases with no gene match: 1. Germline V gene data show CDR1 as MDHEN and CDR2 as SYDVKM. The CDR3 consists of 15 residues. CDR3 amino acids: CASSLTGGNTGELFF. The CDR3 DNA is TGTGCCAGCAGTTTAACGGGGGGGAACACCGGGGAGCTGTTTTTT.

This chain uses TRBV7-9 with TRBJ1-1; a possible D gene is TRBD1 (5 bases). V dropped 0 bases and J dropped 6 bases, with 17 bases sitting between them. This CDR3 region has 16 residues. Per the germline V gene, CDR1 is SEHNR and CDR2 is FQNEAQ (reference sequence). CDR3 nucleotide sequence: TGTGCCAGCAGCTTAGCATCGGGCACCATCAGGGCTGAAGCTTTCTTT. The encoded protein is CASSLASGTIRAEAFF.

This chain joins TRBV7-8 and TRBJ2-3, with 8 bases aligning to TRBD1. This CDR3 contains 15 residues. Losses at the gene ends were 4 bases for V and 1 base for J; bases not matched to a gene: 4. In germline, CDR1 is SGHVS, CDR2 FQNEAQ. CDR3 coding DNA: TGTGCCAGCAGCTCCAGGGGGCCAGGCACAGATACGCAGTATTTT. This encodes CASSSRGPGTDTQYF.

This chain connects TRBV2 to TRBJ1-5, with D unclear. The germline CDR1 and CDR2 sequences are SNHLY and FYNNEI. CDR3 size: 14 residues. V was pared by 0 bases and J by 6 bases, with 9 bases between. The CDR3 sequence is CASSEALGIQPQHF. In DNA, the CDR3 is TGTGCCAGCAGTGAAGCACTAGGGATTCAGCCCCAGCATTTT.

In this sample, this clone turned up a few times. The chain links TRBV15 to TRBJ2-5, with 9 bases aligning to TRBD1. V lost 5 bases, J lost 5 bases, and 6 bases stayed unmatched. CDR3 size: 14 residues. Per the germline V gene, CDR1 is LNHNV and CDR2 is YYDKDF (reference sequence). This CDR3 is CATSLGQGQETQYF. The DNA for the CDR3 is TGTGCCACCAGCCTTGGACAGGGGCAGGAGACCCAGTACTTC.

Only a few counts were recorded for this clone. This chain uses TRBV7-8 with TRBJ2-5, with D unclear. The J call could be wrong; TRBJ2-7 is a better fit for the DNA end. Germline-derived CDR1 and CDR2 are SGHVS and FQNEAQ. This CDR3 region has 15 residues. CDR3: CASSLYGGASYEQYF. Written as DNA, the CDR3 is TGTGCCAGCAGCTTGTATGGCGGAGCCTCCTACGAGCAGTACTTC.